The 8 T cell receptor beta chains listed next were all sequenced from one sample in a study of T cells in narcolepsy. Libraries were prepared by immunoSEQ multiplex PCR; TCRdb keeps only in-frame clonotypes and omits some of them. This sample carries tens of thousands of clones, 90% to 95% of them seen once, and the ten largest clones take about 1%. The sequencing sample was made of CD45RA- memory CD4+ T cells from PBMCs. The receptors shown here come from a human donor with narcolepsy.

The genes are TRBV7-9 and TRBJ2-1; either TRBD1 or TRBD2 may fit D (6 bases each). Germline V gives CDR1 SEHNR, CDR2 FQNEAQ (reference sequence). The CDR3 has 16 residues. Trimming took off 7 bases at V and 4 bases at J, with 20 bases between the two ends. CDR3 sequence (DNA): TGTGCCAGCATCAGGGGCTTTAGCGGAGAATACAATGAGCAGTTCTTC. This sequence encodes CASIRGFSGEYNEQFF.

The chain links TRBV18 to TRBJ1-5; maybe TRBD1 (5 bases). Looked up from germline, CDR1 is KGHSH and CDR2 is LQKENI. The ends were cut back, 1 base at V and 0 bases at J, with 10 bases in the middle. There are 16 residues in the CDR3. Written as DNA, the CDR3 is TGTGCCAGCTCACCACTTGGGACTCATAGCAATCAGCCCCAGCATTTT. Residues: CASSPLGTHSNQPQHF.

The chain links TRBV6-5 to TRBJ1-1; D uncertain. This CDR3 is built from 13 residues. V gave up 5 bases and J gave up 1 base, with 8 bases separating them. The germline V gene encodes CDR1 MNHEY and CDR2 SVGAGI. CDR3 region: CASSQAGNTEAFF. The CDR3 DNA reads as TGTGCCAGCAGTCAGGCAGGGAACACTGAAGCTTTCTTT.

V and J are TRBV30 and TRBJ2-1, with 8 bases matching TRBD2. The CDR3 covers 15 residues. Germline V lookup: CDR1 GTSNPN, CDR2 SVGIG (reference sequence). Trimming took 8 bases from V and 9 from J; bases not matched to a gene: 18. CDR3 bases: TGTGCCGGAGGACCACAGACTAGCGTTCAAGCTGAGCAGTTCTTC. This codes for CAGGPQTSVQAEQFF.

This chain uses TRBV28 with TRBJ1-1; no firm D call. From germline, CDR1 is MDHEN and CDR2 SYDVKM. The CDR3 covers 14 residues. V lost 4 bases and J 0 bases, leaving 9 bases between the germline ends. CDR3 residues: CASSSHSVNTEAFF. In DNA, the CDR3 is TGTGCCAGCAGTTCTCATTCGGTGAACACTGAAGCTTTCTTT.

The chain employs TRBV29-1 and TRBJ2-6; 7 bases match TRBD1. CDR3 size: 16 residues. From germline, CDR1 is SQVTM and CDR2 ANQGSEA. V was clipped by 7 bases and J by 0 bases; unmatched bases: 9. The CDR3 DNA is TGCAGCGCCCAGGACAGGTTTAGCTCTGGGGCCAACGTCCTGACTTTC. It specifies CSAQDRFSSGANVLTF.

This chain links TRBV30 with TRBJ2-7, with a tentative D call TRBD2 (5 bases). V was shortened by 0 bases and J by 6 bases, with 9 bases between the two germline ends. The CDR3 spans 12 residues. The germline V gene encodes CDR1 GTSNPN and CDR2 SVGIG (reference sequence). The CDR3 DNA reads TGTGCCTGGAGTGTACTAGTGGGCGAGCAGTACTTC. Its protein product is CAWSVLVGEQYF.

The table lists this clone with a count of one. The chain recombines TRBV6-5 with TRBJ1-1, with TRBD1 matching over 7 bases. The J segment lost 1 base and the V segment lost 5 bases, leaving 7 bases of the junction unmatched. Germline CDR1 MNHEY, CDR2 SVGAGI. The CDR3 is 15 amino acids. In DNA, the CDR3 is TGTGCCAGCAGTCGCTCCGGGACAGCGAACACTGAAGCTTTCTTT. Amino acids: CASSRSGTANTEAFF.